The clone carrying this T cell receptor (beta chain) was seen a few times. Its target is not known. CDR3 length: 13 amino acids. V was cut by 7 bases and J by 5 bases, with 15 bases left in between. From germline, CDR1 is SQVTM and CDR2 ANQGSEA. These data originate in a study of response to subunit inactivated influenza vaccine. TCRdb re-derived calls from the RT-PCR reads in MiXCR, one entry per CDR3 protein. The data hold about 800,000 distinct CDR3 sequences, with around 21% observed a single time. Findings and limits, study-wide: The authors suggested that few new T cells are recruited per seasonal influenza vaccination.

V usage is TRBV29-1 and J usage is TRBJ2-1, with a tentative D call TRBD1 (6 bases). This clonotype was sampled from a man over 45 who received an inactivated influenza vaccine. Sequencing was performed on PBMCs from blood, taken about 5 days after vaccination. The CDR3 region is CSALDSNHNEQFF. In DNA, the CDR3 is TGCAGCGCCCTGGACAGTAACCACAATGAGCAGTTCTTC.